This paragraph covers one TCR beta chain sequence. Method: immunoSEQ multiplex PCR; TCRdb's copy keeps in-frame clones and lacks some. The sample has approximately 110,000 clones, about nine tenths seen once. The CDR3 is 15 residues long. Trimming left V 3 bases short and J 4 bases short, with 13 bases between. Germline V lookup: CDR1 SGHNT, CDR2 YYREEE (reference sequence). The source of the sample is a study of T cell responses to AZD1222 COVID-19 vaccine. The source is an adult in good health. The chain employs TRBV5-4 and TRBJ1-4, with a weak D call TRBD1 (5 bases). This material consisted of peripheral blood, taken on day 0 of AZD1222 vaccination. For the CDR3, the DNA is TGTGCCAGCAGCTGGAACAGTGGGGGTAATGAAAAACTGTTTTTT. As protein: CASSWNSGGNEKLFF.